Shown below are 16 T cell receptor beta chains from a single sample sequenced in a study of T-cell reconstitution after alpha-beta-depleted transplantation in children. Preparation of the TCRbeta library was carried out with unique molecular identifiers. TCRdb independently ran MiXCR on the PCR reads; one entry per CDR3 protein. The profile shows about 17,000 distinct CDR3 sequences, approximately 5.3% of them singletons. Sequencing used PBMCs, obtained before TCRalphabeta/CD19-depleted stem cell transplant. Receptors originate from a boy aged 5-17 years with acute lymphoblastic leukemia, due to receive a stem cell transplant.

This clonotype has a count of ten or more. The chain recombines TRBV7-2 with TRBJ1-2; 9 bases map to TRBD1. V lost 4 bases, J lost 6 bases, and 9 bases stayed unmatched. CDR3 length: 15 residues. The germline gives CDR1 SGHTA, CDR2 FQGNSA. In DNA, the CDR3 is TGTGCCAGCAGCTGGAGGCCGGACAGGGGAGATGGCTACACCTTC. Protein sequence: CASSWRPDRGDGYTF.

This clonotype was recorded at least ten times. The chain uses TRBV20-1 and TRBJ1-2; tentative D call: TRBD1 (5 bases). The length of the CDR3 is 11 residues. Germline V gene sequence: CDR1 DFQATT, CDR2 SNEGSKA (reference sequence). Trimming took 1 base from V and 10 from J, leaving 10 bases between them. The CDR3 region has the DNA TGCAGTGCTAGAGCAGGGTCCGTCTACACCTTC. This translates into CSARAGSVYTF.

This clonotype appeared many times. The rearrangement joins TRBV11-2 to TRBJ1-2; maybe TRBD1 (5 bases). V shed 0 bases and J shed 7 bases, with 12 bases lying between them. The length of the CDR3 is 14 residues. Germline CDR1 SGHAT, CDR2 FQNNGV. CDR3 residues: CASSLEEQGRGYTF. The DNA for the CDR3 is TGTGCCAGCAGCTTAGAAGAGCAGGGCCGTGGCTACACCTTC.

This clonotype was observed at least ten times. The DNA of the CDR3 is TGTGCCAGCAGCCTGAGGGGGAGTGTCTCCGATGGCTACACCTTC. Its translation is CASSLRGSVSDGYTF. This rearrangement joins TRBV5-4 to TRBJ1-2, with D tentatively TRBD1 (6 bases). Trimming took off 4 bases at V and 6 bases at J, with 19 bases between the two ends. This CDR3 contains 15 residues. The germline V gene has CDR1 SGHNT and CDR2 YYREEE (reference sequence).

There are many counts of this clonotype. This chain uses TRBV18 with TRBJ2-3; D remains ambiguous. This CDR3 is 15 amino acids long. V dropped 2 bases and J dropped 4 bases, with 13 bases sitting between them. CDR1 and CDR2 (germline): KGHSH, LQKENI. The CDR3: CASSPNYAAADTQYF. The CDR3 DNA reads as TGTGCCAGCTCACCAAATTACGCCGCAGCAGATACGCAGTATTTT.

This clonotype was recorded at least ten times. The chain couples TRBV11-2 to TRBJ2-7, with 7 bases fitting TRBD2. The CDR3 totals 16 residues. With 0 bases clipped from V and 4 bases from J, the junction kept 9 bases outside the gene matches. Looked up from germline, CDR1 is SGHAT and CDR2 is FQNNGV. The CDR3 here is CASSLEQSAGLYEQYF. The CDR3 region has the DNA TGTGCCAGCAGCTTAGAACAATCAGCGGGACTTTACGAGCAGTACTTC.

The gene calls are TRBV4-2 and TRBJ1-6, with D possibly being TRBD1 (5 bases). The CDR3 runs to 16 residues. V lost 0 bases and J lost 7, with 13 bases in between. Germline V gene lookup returns CDR1 LGHNA and CDR2 YNFKEQ. In nucleotides, the CDR3 is TGTGCCAGCAGCCAAGATCAGGGCACGGGAAATTCACCCCTCCACTTT. Amino acids: CASSQDQGTGNSPLHF.

By proportion, this clonotype is medium-sized. The chain uses TRBV7-2 and TRBJ1-1, with D unresolved. Germline V gives CDR1 SGHTA, CDR2 FQGNSA. The CDR3 contains 11 residues. The V gene lost 6 bases and the J gene lost 9 bases, with 11 bases spanning the gap. The CDR3 DNA sequence: TGTGCCAGCAGTGGAGGATTGAAAGCTTTCTTT. This gives the protein CASSGGLKAFF. Filled out from reference TRBV7-2 and TRBJ1-1, the complete variable domain reads GAGVSQSPSNKVTEKGKDVELRCDPISGHTALYWYRQSLGQGLEFLIYFQGNSAPDKSGLPSDRFSAERTGGSVSTLTIQRTQQEDSAVYLCASSGGLKAFFGQGTRLTVV.

This clonotype was observed at least ten times. CDR3 in DNA: TGTGCCAGCAGCCAAGGCGAGAAGGCTACCTACGAGCAGTACTTC. Protein: CASSQGEKATYEQYF. The chain links TRBV3-1 to TRBJ2-7; D unclear. The germline V gene has CDR1 LGHDT and CDR2 YNNKEL (reference sequence). With 1 base removed from V and 2 bases from J, the gap between germline ends came to 12 bases. The CDR3 spans 15 residues.

This clonotype was counted at least ten times. The chain joins TRBV25-1 to TRBJ2-1; D ambiguous. The CDR3 covers 13 residues. Germline V CDR1 and CDR2: MGHDK, SYGVNS. Trimming shortened V by 3 bases and J by 0 bases, and 3 bases separated the two germline ends. CDR3 region: CASSEGSYNEQFF. DNA of the CDR3: TGTGCCAGCAGTGAGGGCTCCTACAATGAGCAGTTCTTC.

This clonotype was found a few times. The chain has TRBV6-5 and TRBJ2-1, with 8 nucleotides matching TRBD1. V lost 0 bases to trimming and J lost 6 bases; unmatched junction nucleotides: 10. CDR1 is MNHEY, CDR2 SVGAGI, per germline. The CDR3 totals 17 residues. The CDR3 sequence: CASSYSPGTGLFNEQFF. As DNA, the CDR3 is TGTGCCAGCAGTTACTCCCCCGGGACAGGACTTTTCAATGAGCAGTTCTTC.

This clonotype came up many times. This chain links TRBV20-1 with TRBJ2-3, with a tentative D call TRBD2 (5 bases). Germline-derived CDR1 and CDR2 are DFQATT and SNEGSKA (reference sequence). CDR3 size: 14 residues. Trimming pared 6 bases from V and 4 bases from J, leaving 17 bases between. The CDR3 reads CSATGLDGPDTQYF. The CDR3 DNA follows: TGCAGTGCAACTGGACTCGATGGACCAGATACGCAGTATTTT.

In its sample, this clonotype was seen many times. The genes are TRBV7-2 and TRBJ2-2, with TRBD1 as a possible D gene (5 bases). The germline V and J ends were trimmed by 2 bases and 8 bases, with 12 bases remaining between them. Germline-derived CDR1 and CDR2 are SGHTA and FQGNSA. This CDR3 is 14 amino acids long. As DNA, the CDR3 is TGTGCCAGCAGCTTACAGGGTCCGCCAGGGGAGCTGTTTTTT. Encoded protein: CASSLQGPPGELFF. Full variable domain (missing parts from reference TRBV7-2 and TRBJ2-2): GAGVSQSPSNKVTEKGKDVELRCDPISGHTALYWYRQSLGQGLEFLIYFQGNSAPDKSGLPSDRFSAERTGGSVSTLTIQRTQQEDSAVYLCASSLQGPPGELFFGEGSRLTVL.

This clonotype was counted ten times or more. This chain links TRBV28 with TRBJ1-2; 7 bases fit TRBD1. This CDR3 comprises 15 residues. J was trimmed by 8 bases and V by 7 bases; bases with no gene match: 16. Looked up from germline, CDR1 is MDHEN and CDR2 is SYDVKM. This CDR3 reads CASTGRGRKLSGYTF. The CDR3 coding sequence is TGTGCCAGCACTGGTAGGGGGCGGAAGCTTTCCGGCTACACCTTC.

This clonotype has ten or more counts. The chain combines TRBV6-5 with TRBJ2-7, with 8 bases that match TRBD1. After removal of 2 bases from V and 3 bases from J, the junction contained 3 bases not matched to a gene. Per the germline V gene, CDR1 is MNHEY and CDR2 is SVGAGI. CDR3 length equals 14 residues. The CDR3 sequence is CASSYRQGFYEQYF. CDR3 DNA sequence: TGTGCCAGCAGTTACCGACAGGGGTTCTACGAGCAGTACTTC.

In its sample, this clonotype was seen many times. V and J are TRBV5-6 and TRBJ2-7; perhaps TRBD2 as D (6 bases). The CDR3 runs to 14 residues. Trimming took 4 bases from V and 3 from J, leaving 14 bases between them. CDR1 is SGHDT and CDR2 is YYEEEE in the germline V gene. The CDR3 reads CASSLVSGRYEQYF. The CDR3, as DNA: TGTGCCAGCAGCCTAGTTAGCGGCCGCTACGAGCAGTACTTC.